This T cell receptor beta chain emerged from a study of cytotoxic CD8 clonotypes in ibrutinib-treated CLL. Generated by immunoSEQ multiplex PCR, the TCRdb table keeps only in-frame clones and is missing some. Counted here are about 140,000 clones, 65% to 85% occurring once; the ten biggest clones make up less than 8.5%. The CDR3 covers 12 residues. With 6 bases removed from V and 8 bases from J, the gap between germline ends came to 14 bases. Per germline, CDR1 SQVTM and CDR2 ANQGSEA. Sequenced here: PBMCs, sampled after 36 months of ibrutinib treatment. This rearrangement joins TRBV29-1 to TRBJ2-1; D perhaps matches TRBD2 (6 bases). This receptor was obtained from a human donor with chronic lymphocytic leukemia. The DNA for the CDR3 is TGCAGCGTCCGGGAATCGGGGGATGAGCAGTTCTTC. It yields the protein CSVRESGDEQFF.